This record looks at one T cell receptor (beta chain) sequence and its context. This sample is drawn from a study of human T cells and chemical hapten exposure. At the level of the study: Patch testing placed 0.01% DPC on the upper back, with readings at 6 days.

V lost 1 base and J 6 bases, leaving 10 bases between the germline ends. This CDR3 comprises 15 residues. Germline V gene lookup returns CDR1 LGHNA and CDR2 YSLEER. Time point defined: patch test 2, 6 weeks after DPC sensitization. Described treatment: therapeutic diphenylcyclopropenone sensitization with weekly scalp DPC. TCRdb reanalysed the RACE reads using MiXCR and keeps one entry per CDR3 protein. The sample lists 100,000 or so distinct CDR3 sequences; approximately 8.6% were seen once. The material sequenced was whole blood, taken in connection with sensitization to the hapten diphenylcyclopropenone (DPC). The rearrangement joins TRBV4-3 to TRBJ1-6; D is ambiguous. The TCR originated in a woman aged 40-49 years with alopecia areata. Some clones in this sample may be carry-over from other donors' samples. CDR3 residues: CASSQAGGANSPLHF. Written as DNA, the CDR3 is TGCGCCAGCAGCCAAGCAGGAGGCGCTAATTCACCCCTCCACTTT.